This T cell receptor (beta chain) came from a study of cytomegalovirus exposure and HLA in healthy donors. CDR1 and CDR2 from the germline V gene are SGHTA and FQGNSA. Losses at the gene ends were 6 bases for V and 5 bases for J; bases not matched to a gene: 5. This CDR3 has 13 residues. Clones were sequenced by immunoSEQ multiplex PCR, and TCRdb holds only the in-frame ones, with some missing. Among 130,000 to 150,000 clones, 84% were seen once, and the ten largest hold over 1.3%. In the case of this clone: Its specificity is unknown.

Study-wide results and caveats: TCR beta chains numbering more than 150 were designated cytomegalovirus-associated.

The receptor was isolated from a woman under 40 in good health and CMV-seronegative. Sequenced material: PBMCs. The chain carries TRBV7-2 and TRBJ1-2, with 8 bases that match TRBD1. The CDR3 loop is CASSYDRGYGYTF. As DNA, the CDR3 is TGTGCCAGCAGTTACGACAGGGGTTATGGCTACACCTTC.